This TCR beta chain emerged from a study of regulatory T cells in long-lasting Graves disease. As to time point: newly diagnosed GD, antithyroid drugs for less than 3 months. TCR sequences were obtained from RNA taken from PBMCs. This clonotype was found a few times. A read error may be the cause here, since a much bigger clone is one base away. Investigators prepared the TCR beta libraries by applying iRepertoire HTBI primers and Arm-PCR of CDR3 regions. In TCRdb, the multiplex PCR reads were re-called with MiXCR into one record per CDR3 protein. Here the sample spans roughly 430,000 distinct CDR3 sequences, 16% being singletons. Germline V lookup: CDR1 MNHEY, CDR2 SVGEGT. This CDR3 has 15 amino acids. V shed 11 bases, J shed 2 bases, and the junction held 13 bases outside the gene matches. These data were also reused for a study on T cells in Graves' hyperthyroidism and ophthalmopathy. As reported in that work: For the diagnoses, clinical symptoms, serum thyroxine and TRAb, thyroid ultrasound and orbital computed tomography were used.

The specimen comprised peripheral blood mononuclear cells (PBMCs), sampled at new diagnosis, from a patient treated with antithyroid drugs. The V and J genes are TRBV6-2 or TRBV6-3 and TRBJ2-7; 9 positions match TRBD1. The receptor's source is a woman in her 30s with Graves disease. This CDR3 reads CAGKRDRDPAYEQYF. Here the CDR3 DNA reads TGTGCCGGCAAACGGGACAGGGATCCAGCCTACGAGCAGTACTTC.